A single sample is the source of the 6 T cell receptor beta chains below, sequenced in a study of T cell responses to AZD1222 COVID-19 vaccine. Libraries were prepared by immunoSEQ multiplex PCR; TCRdb keeps only in-frame clonotypes and omits some of them. The data contain 100,000 or so clones, about 93% of them singletons. Specimen: peripheral blood, collected 28 days after the second AZD1222 dose. The receptors stem from an adult who received the AZD1222 COVID-19 vaccine.

The chain carries TRBV27 and TRBJ1-5, with TRBD1 matching over 7 bases. V lost 0 bases to trimming and J lost 6 bases; unmatched junction nucleotides: 5. The CDR3 totals 15 residues. Germline V lookup: CDR1 MNHEY, CDR2 SMNVEV (reference sequence). CDR3 amino acids: CASSLSHRGSQPQHF. CDR3 DNA: TGTGCCAGCAGTTTATCCCACAGGGGATCTCAGCCCCAGCATTTT.

The chain is built from TRBV7-9 and TRBJ1-2, with D maybe TRBD1 (6 bases). The CDR3 contains 15 residues. Germline lookup yields CDR1 SEHNR and CDR2 FQNEAQ (reference sequence). V lost 1 base, J lost 6 bases, and 15 bases lay in between. CDR3 DNA sequence: TGTGCCAGCAGCTTAGAAGCAGGGGTTGTTGATGGCTACACCTTC. This codes for CASSLEAGVVDGYTF.

This clone has a single count. The chain employs TRBV18 and TRBJ2-1, with TRBD2 matching over 10 bases. J was trimmed by 8 bases and V by 2 bases; bases with no gene match: 6. Germline CDR1 and CDR2: KGHSH and LQKENI. The CDR3 extends over 15 amino acids. CDR3 nucleotide sequence: TGTGCCAGCTCACCAGGTAGCGGGAGGAGGGATGAGCAGTTCTTC. Amino acids: CASSPGSGRRDEQFF.

The chain has TRBV28 and TRBJ1-2; D is unclear. Trimming pared 5 bases from V and 1 base from J, leaving 2 bases between. Per the germline V gene, CDR1 is MDHEN and CDR2 is SYDVKM. The CDR3 runs 11 residues. CDR3 DNA: TGTGCCAGCAGTCATAACTATGGCTACACCTTC. This codes for CASSHNYGYTF.

The chain uses TRBV5-1 and TRBJ1-1, with 7 bases matching TRBD1. The V gene end was trimmed by 5 bases and the J gene end by 0 bases; junction bases not matched to a gene: 4. The CDR3 loop spans 14 amino acids. From germline, CDR1 is SGHRS and CDR2 YFSETQ. The CDR3 nucleotides read TGCGCCAGCAGTTTACAGGGGATGAACACTGAAGCTTTCTTT. As protein: CASSLQGMNTEAFF.

This chain joins TRBV7-2 and TRBJ2-5; D is unresolved. The V end lost 7 bases, the J end lost 3 bases, and 12 bases lay between the germline ends. CDR1 SGHTA and CDR2 FQGNSA come from the germline V gene. The CDR3 is 13 amino acids. The CDR3 DNA follows: TGTGCCAGCAACATGCTTAACAAAGAGACCCAGTACTTC. Translating gives CASNMLNKETQYF.